Shown below are 22 T cell receptor beta chains from a single sample sequenced in a study of Ad26.COV2.S vaccination and SARS-CoV-2 variants. As for treatment: some 19 received Ad26.COV2.S at low or high dose, single or two shots; 5 received placebo; per-sample allocation not given. The investigators took samples on day 63 after the first vaccine or placebo injection. Method: immunoSEQ multiplex PCR; TCRdb's copy keeps in-frame clones and lacks some. The sample holds more than 350,000 clones; around 90% are singletons and the top ten take more than 9%. The sample was peripheral blood, taken in a trial of Ad26.COV2.S vaccine versus placebo. These receptors were collected from a person aged 18-65 years who received the Ad26.COV2.S COVID-19 vaccine or a placebo.

This clone was observed a few times. The V call is TRBV4-1, the J call TRBJ1-1; D unclear. Trimming left V 2 bases short and J 10 bases short, with 8 bases between. This CDR3 has 11 amino acids. Germline-derived CDR1 and CDR2 are MGHRA and YSYEKL. The DNA for the CDR3 is TGCGCCAGCAGCCAATCCGAGACAGCTTTCTTT. It codes for CASSQSETAFF.

This chain connects TRBV7-2 to TRBJ2-7; 10 bases match TRBD2. CDR1 is SGHTA and CDR2 is FQGNSA in the germline V gene. V lost 3 bases to trimming and J lost 0 bases; unmatched junction nucleotides: 5. The CDR3 spans 16 residues. The CDR3 sequence is CASSLYVAGGSYEQYF. The CDR3 DNA sequence: TGTGCCAGCAGCTTGTACGTAGCGGGGGGCTCCTACGAGCAGTACTTC. The full variable domain, in which reference TRBV7-2 and TRBJ2-7 provide the parts outside the CDR3, is GAGVSQSPSNKVTEKGKDVELRCDPISGHTALYWYRQSLGQGLEFLIYFQGNSAPDKSGLPSDRFSAERTGGSVSTLTIQRTQQEDSAVYLCASSLYVAGGSYEQYFGPGTRLTVT.

V and J are TRBV9 and TRBJ2-2; 11 bases match TRBD2. Germline CDR1 and CDR2: SGDLS and YYNGEE. The CDR3 loop spans 16 amino acids. V was pared by 0 bases and J by 6 bases, with 4 bases of the junction left unmatched. The CDR3 spells CASSVGLAGFAGELFF. In nucleotides, the CDR3 is TGTGCCAGCAGCGTAGGACTAGCGGGATTCGCCGGGGAGCTGTTTTTT.

The rearrangement joins TRBV7-6 to TRBJ2-7; TRBD1 matches at 9 bases. The CDR3 is 15 amino acids. Per the germline V gene, CDR1 is SGHVS and CDR2 is FNYEAQ. The trim removed 5 bases at V and 5 bases at J, leaving 10 bases unmatched. CDR3 protein: CASSNTGGESHEQYF. CDR3 sequence (DNA): TGTGCCAGCAGCAATACAGGGGGCGAGTCTCACGAGCAGTACTTC.

This clone came up a few times. The chain carries TRBV7-3 and TRBJ2-2; TRBD1 matches at 8 bases. The germline V gene encodes CDR1 SGHTA and CDR2 FQGTGA. The CDR3 has 15 amino acids. With V trimmed by 5 bases and J by 0 bases, 2 bases remained unmatched. DNA for the CDR3: TGTGCCAGCAGCCAGGGACAGGCGAACACCGGGGAGCTGTTTTTT. The encoded protein is CASSQGQANTGELFF.

The chain carries TRBV4-3 and TRBJ1-2; D remains unclear. The CDR3 runs 19 residues. CDR1 is LGHNA, CDR2 YSLEER, per germline. Trimming shortened V by 1 base and J by 0 bases, and 21 bases separated the two germline ends. CDR3 region: CASSQGVFDLQSANYGYTF. CDR3 DNA: TGCGCCAGCAGCCAAGGGGTTTTCGATCTTCAGTCAGCTAACTATGGCTACACCTTC.

The J gene is TRBJ1-5, the V gene TRBV19; TRBD1 matches 9 bases. CDR3 size: 14 residues. After removal of 5 bases from V and 6 bases from J, the junction contained 5 bases not matched to a gene. Germline CDR1 is LNHDA and CDR2 is SQIVND (reference sequence). The CDR3: CASSLRQGVQPQHF. CDR3 bases: TGTGCCAGTAGTCTTAGACAGGGGGTTCAGCCCCAGCATTTT.

This chain joins TRBV9 and TRBJ1-6; D ambiguous. V lost 4 bases to trimming and J lost 9 bases, with 14 bases between them. CDR3 length equals 14 residues. CDR1 SGDLS and CDR2 YYNGEE come from the germline V gene. The CDR3 spells CASSFAHWGSPLHF. The CDR3 nucleotides read TGTGCCAGCAGCTTTGCTCACTGGGGTTCACCCCTCCACTTT.

The J gene is TRBJ2-3, the V gene TRBV7-9, with 7 bases that match TRBD1. This CDR3 region has 15 residues. J lost 2 bases, V lost 3 bases, and 5 bases had no gene match. Germline V CDR1 and CDR2: SEHNR, FQNEAQ (reference sequence). CDR3 in amino acids: CASSFGQDVTDTQYF. The CDR3 DNA follows: TGTGCCAGCAGCTTCGGACAGGACGTCACAGATACGCAGTATTTT.

CDR3 amino acids: CASSMDSFEAFF. CDR3 nucleotide sequence: TGCGCCAGCAGCATGGACAGTTTTGAAGCTTTCTTT. This rearrangement joins TRBV5-1 to TRBJ1-1, with a tentative D call TRBD1 (6 bases). The germline V and J ends were trimmed by 4 bases and 7 bases, with 11 bases remaining between them. Germline-derived CDR1 and CDR2 are SGHRS and YFSETQ. The CDR3 extends over 12 amino acids.

V gene TRBV6-4 combines with J gene TRBJ2-6; 7 bases are a match to TRBD1. Germline V gene data show CDR1 as MRHNA and CDR2 as SNTAGT. The CDR3 extends over 18 amino acids. J gave up 0 bases and V 3 bases, and 8 bases lay outside the gene matches. The CDR3 DNA follows: TGTGCCAGCAGTGAAAAGGGACAGCCTCTCTCTGGGGCCAACGTCCTGACTTTC. Its protein is CASSEKGQPLSGANVLTF.

This sequence joins TRBV7-8 and TRBJ2-7, with 9 bases aligning to TRBD1. Germline V gives CDR1 SGHVS, CDR2 FQNEAQ. J gave up 7 bases and V 2 bases, and 9 bases lay outside the gene matches. The CDR3 runs to 15 residues. CDR3 nucleotides: TGTGCCAGCAGCTTATTGACAGGGGGAATGGGGGAGCAGTACTTC. The encoded protein is CASSLLTGGMGEQYF.

The chain uses TRBV6-1 and TRBJ2-3; D may be TRBD1 (5 bases). Germline CDR1 and CDR2: MNHNS and SASEGT. This CDR3 has 15 residues. Between the trimmed V and J ends, which lost 3 bases and 4 bases, there was a span of 14 bases. CDR3 coding DNA: TGTGCCAGCAGTGATTCAGGGCTCTCTGCAGATACGCAGTATTTT. Translation: CASSDSGLSADTQYF.

Here the CDR3 DNA reads TGTGCCAGCAGCTTAAGACCGGGACAGGGAAGGACAGATACGCAGTATTTT. It translates to CASSLRPGQGRTDTQYF. This chain uses TRBV7-2 with TRBJ2-3; 9 positions agree with TRBD1. CDR1 and CDR2 (germline): SGHTA, FQGNSA. J was trimmed by 3 bases and V by 2 bases; bases with no gene match: 9. The CDR3 has 17 residues.

This sequence joins TRBV7-8 and TRBJ1-1; 9 nucleotides agree with TRBD1. This CDR3 has 14 residues. J was trimmed by 5 bases and V by 3 bases; bases with no gene match: 4. The germline V gene encodes CDR1 SGHVS and CDR2 FQNEAQ. This CDR3 is CASSFGTGRTEAFF. The CDR3 DNA is TGTGCCAGCAGCTTTGGGACAGGGAGGACTGAAGCTTTCTTT.

The rearrangement links TRBV6-2 or TRBV6-3 to TRBJ2-1; the match to TRBD2 covers 7 bases. The CDR3 is made up of 16 amino acids. V gave up 0 bases and J gave up 5 bases; unmatched junction bases: 7. Germline V gene sequence: CDR1 MNHEY, CDR2 SVGEGT. DNA for the CDR3: TGTGCCAGCAGTTACTCGGGACTAACCGTCCACAATGAGCAGTTCTTC. It codes for CASSYSGLTVHNEQFF.

This clone appeared a few times. The V and J genes are TRBV30 and TRBJ1-5; the D gene is possibly TRBD1 (6 bases). Germline V gene sequence: CDR1 GTSNPN, CDR2 SVGIG (reference sequence). V lost 2 bases and J lost 7, with 18 bases in between. The CDR3 is made up of 15 amino acids. The CDR3 DNA reads TGTGCCTGGAGTACTGGAATACAGGGTGGCCAGCCCCAGCATTTT. Protein sequence: CAWSTGIQGGQPQHF.

This clone was counted only a few times. The genes are TRBV12-5 and TRBJ1-4; D call uncertain. Germline assignment: CDR1 LGHNT and CDR2 FRNRAP. V lost 3 bases and J 0 bases, leaving 2 bases between the germline ends. The CDR3 has 13 residues. In DNA, the CDR3 is TGTGCTAGTGGTTTACCAACTAATGAAAAACTGTTTTTT. Protein sequence: CASGLPTNEKLFF.

The chain recombines TRBV27 with TRBJ2-5; 7 bases agree with TRBD1. Germline V gene sequence: CDR1 MNHEY, CDR2 SMNVEV (reference sequence). The CDR3 is made up of 13 amino acids. V was pared by 5 bases and J by 3 bases, with 3 bases of the junction left unmatched. The CDR3 sequence: CASSRDSEETQYF. The CDR3 DNA is TGTGCCAGCAGTAGGGACAGTGAAGAGACCCAGTACTTC.

CDR3 protein: CASSKAMEGEQFF. The CDR3 DNA sequence: TGTGCCAGCAGCAAGGCGATGGAGGGTGAGCAGTTCTTC. This chain uses TRBV7-6 with TRBJ2-1, with D possibly matching TRBD2 (6 bases). Germline assignment: CDR1 SGHVS and CDR2 FNYEAQ. V was shortened by 5 bases and J by 9 bases, with 14 bases between the two germline ends. The CDR3 is made up of 13 amino acids.

This chain joins TRBV9 and TRBJ2-7, with 8 bases aligning to TRBD1. Per the germline V gene, CDR1 is SGDLS and CDR2 is YYNGEE. The CDR3 is made up of 13 amino acids. J lost 6 bases, V lost 4 bases, and 6 bases had no gene match. The CDR3 DNA is TGTGCCAGCAGCCCGGGGACAGGCCCCGAGCAGTACTTC. It codes for CASSPGTGPEQYF.

The genes are TRBV3-1 (or the pseudogene TRBV3-2) and TRBJ2-1; 9 positions agree with TRBD2. J gave up 3 bases and V 1 base, and 4 bases lay outside the gene matches. Germline lookup yields CDR1 LGHDT and CDR2 YNNKEL (reference sequence). This CDR3 region has 16 residues. The CDR3 region is CASSQVAGGLYNEQFF. The CDR3 coding sequence is TGTGCCAGCAGCCAAGTTGCGGGAGGGCTCTACAATGAGCAGTTCTTC.